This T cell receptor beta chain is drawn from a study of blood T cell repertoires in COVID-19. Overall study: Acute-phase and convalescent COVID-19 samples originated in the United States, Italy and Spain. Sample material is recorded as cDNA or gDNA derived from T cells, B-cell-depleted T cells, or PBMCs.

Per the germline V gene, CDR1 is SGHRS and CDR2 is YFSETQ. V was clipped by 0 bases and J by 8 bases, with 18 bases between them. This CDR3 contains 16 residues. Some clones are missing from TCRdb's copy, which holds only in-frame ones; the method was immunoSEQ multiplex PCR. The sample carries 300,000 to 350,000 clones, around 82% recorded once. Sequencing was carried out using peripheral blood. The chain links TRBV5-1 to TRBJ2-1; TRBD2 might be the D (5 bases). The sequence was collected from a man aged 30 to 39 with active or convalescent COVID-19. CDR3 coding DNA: TGCGCCAGCAGCTTGGCCATGAGGGCGTCTGGAGATGAGCAGTTCTTC. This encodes CASSLAMRASGDEQFF.